Sequencing of this TCR beta chain was carried out in a study of T cell repertoires in cytomegalovirus infection. TCRdb processed the reads anew with MiXCR; each CDR3 protein has one entry. The table shows hundreds of thousands of distinct CDR3 sequences, with approximately 40% occurring only once. This CDR3 region has 16 residues. The germline V gene encodes CDR1 SNHLY and CDR2 FYNNEI. The V gene lost 3 bases and the J gene lost 2 bases, with 16 bases spanning the gap. The origin of this receptor is a human donor in good health (CMV status not recorded). Some clones in this sample may be carry-over from other donors' samples. The chain combines TRBV2 with TRBJ1-1; no clear D gene. The source material was PBMCs. Here the CDR3 DNA reads TGTGCCAGCAGTGACGGGTCCTTGAGACTCAACACTGAAGCTTTCTTT. Its translation is CASSDGSLRLNTEAFF. The whole variable domain, remainder taken from reference TRBV2 and TRBJ1-1, is EPEVTQTPSHQVTQMGQEVILRCVPISNHLYFYWYRQILGQKVEFLVSFYNNEISEKSEIFDDQFSVERPDGSNFTLKIRSTKLEDSAMYFCASSDGSLRLNTEAFFGQGTRLTVV.